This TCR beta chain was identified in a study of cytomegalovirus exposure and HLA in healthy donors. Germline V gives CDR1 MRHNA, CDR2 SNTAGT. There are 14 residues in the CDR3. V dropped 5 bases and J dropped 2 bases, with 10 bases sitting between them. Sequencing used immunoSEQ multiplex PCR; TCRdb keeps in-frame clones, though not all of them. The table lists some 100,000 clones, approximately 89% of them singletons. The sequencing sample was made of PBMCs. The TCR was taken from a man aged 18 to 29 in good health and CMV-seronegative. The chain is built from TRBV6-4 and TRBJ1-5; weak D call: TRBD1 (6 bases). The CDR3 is CASSPDRGNQPQHF. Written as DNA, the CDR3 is TGTGCCAGCAGTCCGGACAGAGGCAATCAGCCCCAGCATTTT.